A single sample is the source of the 8 T cell receptor beta chains below, sequenced in a study of shared T cell receptors in the human thymus. Libraries were prepared by immunoSEQ multiplex PCR; TCRdb keeps only in-frame clonotypes and omits some of them. The sample contains 550,000 to 800,000 clones, approximately 85% of which appear only once. The same data also went into a second study, on human thymus T cells.

Sequencing input: thymocytes. These receptor sequences come from a girl less than two years old with a congenital heart defect.

The rearrangement uses TRBV18 and TRBJ1-1; possibly TRBD1 for D (5 bases). The V gene lost 1 base and the J gene lost 4 bases, with 16 bases spanning the gap. This CDR3 comprises 16 residues. Germline loops: CDR1 KGHSH, CDR2 LQKENI. The DNA for the CDR3 is TGTGCCAGCTCACCACGATTAAGGGGCAAGGGCACTGAAGCTTTCTTT. Translation gives CASSPRLRGKGTEAFF. Together with reference TRBV18 and TRBJ1-1, the CDR3 gives the full variable domain: NAGVMQNPRHLVRRRGQEARLRCSPMKGHSHVYWYRQLPEEGLKFMVYLQKENIIDESGMPKERFSAEFPKEGPSILRIQQVVRGDSAAYFCASSPRLRGKGTEAFFGQGTRLTVV.

J is TRBJ1-2 and V is TRBV5-1; D is perhaps TRBD1 (5 bases). V lost 4 bases to trimming and J lost 5 bases, with 12 bases between them. Germline CDR1 reads SGHRS; CDR2 reads YFSETQ. The CDR3 has 13 residues. CDR3 coding DNA: TGCGCCAGCAGCCACGGGGGTGGGTATGGCTACACCTTC. Amino acids: CASSHGGGYGYTF.

In this sample, this clone turned up a few times. The chain uses TRBV10-3 and TRBJ1-4; D not certain. The CDR3 covers 17 residues. Germline V gives CDR1 ENHRY, CDR2 SYGVKD. Trimming took off 0 bases at V and 2 bases at J, with 13 bases between the two ends. CDR3 in DNA: TGTGCCATCAGTGAGTCGAATGTGGGGAGGACTAATGAAAAACTGTTTTTT. Amino acid sequence: CAISESNVGRTNEKLFF.

The rearrangement uses TRBV5-6 and TRBJ1-1; possible D gene TRBD1, 6 bases. V lost 1 base and J 6 bases, leaving 13 bases between the germline ends. The CDR3 runs to 14 residues. Looked up from germline, CDR1 is SGHDT and CDR2 is YYEEEE. The CDR3 sequence is CASSLTGSSAEAFF. CDR3 nucleotides: TGTGCCAGCAGCTTGACAGGGTCGTCGGCTGAAGCTTTCTTT.

V gene TRBV7-2 combines with J gene TRBJ1-1, with a tentative D call TRBD1 (5 bases). The CDR3 has 15 residues. Germline V gene data show CDR1 as SGHTA and CDR2 as FQGNSA. Trimming took off 3 bases at V and 0 bases at J, with 11 bases between the two ends. CDR3 region: CASSFRTKLNTEAFF. The CDR3 DNA sequence: TGTGCCAGCAGCTTTCGGACAAAGCTGAACACTGAAGCTTTCTTT.

The gene calls are TRBV5-1 and TRBJ1-2, with 7 positions matching TRBD1. CDR1 and CDR2 (germline): SGHRS, YFSETQ. This CDR3 region has 15 residues. V was clipped by 4 bases and J by 2 bases; unmatched bases: 8. This chain's CDR3 is CASSPQVQGNYGYTF. CDR3 DNA: TGCGCCAGCAGCCCGCAGGTACAGGGGAACTATGGCTACACCTTC.

The rearrangement links TRBV5-1 to TRBJ1-1; no definite D call. The ends were cut back, 5 bases at V and 7 bases at J, with 18 bases in the middle. CDR3 length: 14 amino acids. Germline loops: CDR1 SGHRS, CDR2 YFSETQ. CDR3 sequence reads: CASRPKQFSNEAFF. DNA of the CDR3: TGCGCCAGCAGACCTAAACAGTTCTCTAATGAAGCTTTCTTT. The variable domain in full, with the rest retrieved from reference TRBV5-1 and TRBJ1-1, is KAGVTQTPRYLIKTRGQQVTLSCSPISGHRSVSWYQQTPGQGLQFLFEYFSETQRNKGNFPGRFSGRQFSNSRSEMNVSTLELGDSALYLCASRPKQFSNEAFFGQGTRLTVV.

The chain uses TRBV28 and TRBJ1-2; 8 nucleotides align to TRBD1. The trim removed 7 bases at V and 3 bases at J, leaving 13 bases unmatched. Germline assignment: CDR1 MDHEN and CDR2 SYDVKM. The CDR3 is 16 residues long. CDR3 DNA: TGTGCCAGCACCCCAGGGGGCGGGACAGCCGACTATGGCTACACCTTC. Amino acids: CASTPGGGTADYGYTF.